This entry lists 21 T cell receptor beta chains sequenced from one sample in a study of molecular identifiers for immune sequencing clone quantification. TCRdb itself ran the PCR reads through MiXCR, one entry per CDR3 protein. Of about 640,000 distinct CDR3 sequences in the sample, roughly 21% were seen once. Sequenced input: naive CD8+ T cells from blood, with Jurkat cell RNA spiked in. Described subset: FACS-sorted CD8+CD4-CCR7+CD45RA+ naive T cells. The source is a human donor in good health. Some libraries in this study had Jurkat cell RNA spiked in.

V is TRBV2 and J is TRBJ2-7, with D hard to call. This CDR3 has 13 amino acids. Trimming took 7 bases from V and 1 from J, leaving 11 bases between them. CDR1 is SNHLY and CDR2 is FYNNEI in the germline V gene. The CDR3 loop is CASITASSYEQYF. The CDR3 coding sequence is TGTGCCAGCATAACAGCAAGTTCCTACGAGCAGTACTTC.

For this clonotype: This may stem from a read error, because a much larger clone lies one nucleotide away. This chain joins TRBV20-1 and TRBJ2-3; 9 bases map to TRBD2. V lost 0 bases to trimming and J lost 3 bases; unmatched junction nucleotides: 19. In germline, CDR1 is DFQATT, CDR2 SNEGSKA (reference sequence). This CDR3 is built from 20 residues. CDR3 DNA sequence: TGCAGTGCTAGAGATTCCGCTAGCGGGGACCGGGTTTTGTGGACAGATACGCAGTATTTT. This sequence encodes CSARDSASGDRVLWTDTQYF.

As concerns this clonotype: A much larger clonotype is one base distant, so this may be a read error. Because the CDR3 is missing its conserved closing phenylalanine or tryptophan, this is likely a read error. The chain has TRBV7-9 and TRBJ2-7; D is perhaps TRBD1 (5 bases). Germline CDR1 reads SEHNR; CDR2 reads FQNEAQ (reference sequence). The germline V and J ends were trimmed by 5 bases and 2 bases, with 13 bases remaining between them. The CDR3 runs 14 residues. As DNA, the CDR3 is TGTGCCAGCAGCCCGACAGTCTCGGCCTACGAGCAGTACTCC. It is translated as CASSPTVSAYEQYS.

In this sample, this clonotype turned up many times. The chain uses TRBV6-5 and TRBJ2-2, with D unresolved. The CDR3 sequence is 15 residues long. Germline V gene sequence: CDR1 MNHEY, CDR2 SVGAGI. The V and J ends lost 2 bases and 1 base respectively, with 8 bases between them. The CDR3 reads CASSYGYMNTGELFF. The DNA for the CDR3 is TGTGCCAGCAGTTACGGCTACATGAACACCGGGGAGCTGTTTTTT.

This rearrangement joins TRBV20-1 to TRBJ2-1, with 13 nucleotides matching TRBD2. V dropped 6 bases and J dropped 2; count of bases not matched to a gene: 13. The CDR3 is made up of 18 amino acids. Per germline, CDR1 DFQATT and CDR2 SNEGSKA (reference sequence). CDR3 DNA: TGCAGTGCCCCGGGACTAGCGGGATGGGGGGAGACCTACAATGAGCAGTTCTTC. Residues: CSAPGLAGWGETYNEQFF.

The chain couples TRBV13 to TRBJ1-1, with TRBD1 as a possible D gene (6 bases). Germline V gives CDR1 PRHDT, CDR2 FYEKMQ (reference sequence). The CDR3 has 18 residues. The ends were cut back, 5 bases at V and 4 bases at J, with 26 bases in the middle. CDR3 in amino acids: CASSDRGGAGEDGTEAFF. The CDR3 DNA sequence: TGTGCCAGCAGCGATAGAGGGGGGGCAGGGGAGGACGGCACTGAAGCTTTCTTT.

This clonotype appeared a few times. This rearrangement joins TRBV12-3 or TRBV12-4 to TRBJ2-3, with unresolved D. The V end was cut by 7 bases, the J end by 1 base, with 15 bases between. The CDR3 length is 15 residues. Here the CDR3 DNA reads TGTGCCAGCAATCCAAGTGTGGGCGGCACAGATACGCAGTATTTT. It is translated as CASNPSVGGTDTQYF.

In this sample, this clonotype turned up many times. CDR3 bases: TGCGCCAGCAGCCAAGACGCTAGATTGGATACGCAGTATTTT. The encoded protein is CASSQDARLDTQYF. The rearrangement joins TRBV4-1 to TRBJ2-3; D is undetermined. CDR3 length: 14 residues. CDR1 MGHRA and CDR2 YSYEKL come from the germline V gene. The V end was cut by 0 bases, the J end by 6 bases, with 10 bases between.

The table lists this clonotype with many counts. This sequence joins TRBV9 and TRBJ1-5, with 7 bases identical to TRBD1. V shed 4 bases and J 0 bases; nucleotides not matched to a gene: 4. CDR1 is SGDLS, CDR2 YYNGEE, per germline. This CDR3 spans 15 amino acids. The CDR3 nucleotides are TGTGCCAGCAGCACTGACAGGGATAGCAATCAGCCCCAGCATTTT. It translates to CASSTDRDSNQPQHF.

As concerns this clonotype: A read error is possible here, since a much larger clone lies one base away. The final CDR3 position lacks the conserved phenylalanine or tryptophan, pointing to a likely read error. This rearrangement joins TRBV25-1 to TRBJ2-3, with D uncertain. The CDR3 extends over 12 amino acids. Germline V gene sequence: CDR1 MGHDK, CDR2 SYGVNS. V was clipped by 5 bases and J by 4 bases, with 7 bases between them. The CDR3 protein is CASSYGPDTQYL. In DNA form, the CDR3 reads TGTGCCAGCAGTTACGGACCAGATACGCAGTATTTG.

This clonotype appeared many times. CDR3 nucleotides: TGCGCCAGCAGCTTTGGGGGGATCGGGGAGCTGTTTTTT. It is translated as CASSFGGIGELFF. V and J are TRBV5-1 and TRBJ2-2; the D gene is possibly TRBD2 (6 bases). CDR3 size: 13 residues. Deletions cut 2 bases from V and 7 bases from J, with 9 bases between. The germline V gene has CDR1 SGHRS and CDR2 YFSETQ.

This clonotype was detected ten times or more. The chain joins TRBV5-1 to TRBJ2-7; no clear D gene. Trimming took off 0 bases at V and 5 bases at J, with 15 bases between the two ends. CDR1 and CDR2 (germline): SGHRS, YFSETQ. The CDR3 extends over 15 amino acids. Here the CDR3 reads CASSLAFQAAHEQYF. In DNA, the CDR3 is TGCGCCAGCAGCTTGGCCTTTCAGGCCGCCCACGAGCAGTACTTC.

This clonotype was seen at least ten times. This sequence joins TRBV20-1 and TRBJ2-3; D is undetermined. V was shortened by 5 bases and J by 3 bases, with 27 bases between the two germline ends. CDR1 is DFQATT and CDR2 is SNEGSKA in the germline V gene (reference sequence). The CDR3 has 18 amino acids. CDR3 sequence (DNA): TGCAGTGCTGGTGGGGTGGTAGAGGAAGGGATCGATACAGATACGCAGTATTTT. The encoded protein is CSAGGVVEEGIDTDTQYF.

In its sample, this clonotype was seen many times. The chain joins TRBV2 to TRBJ1-3, with unresolved D. V was cut by 5 bases and J by 0 bases, with 14 bases left in between. Germline values: CDR1 SNHLY, CDR2 FYNNEI. CDR3 size: 16 residues. CDR3 in amino acids: CASSKDAPDSGNTIYF. CDR3 in DNA: TGTGCCAGCAGTAAGGACGCACCTGACTCTGGAAACACCATATATTTT.

This clonotype was detected many times. This CDR3 reads CASSPRRLYNEQFF. Here the CDR3 DNA reads TGTGCCAGCAGCCCACGGCGACTCTACAATGAGCAGTTCTTC. The genes are TRBV5-6 and TRBJ2-1, with unresolved D. Germline CDR1 reads SGHDT; CDR2 reads YYEEEE. V gave up 4 bases and J gave up 3 bases, with 11 bases separating them. The CDR3 is 14 amino acids. Looking up the rest from reference TRBV5-6 and TRBJ2-1 gives the full variable domain: DAGVTQSPTHLIKTRGQQVTLRCSPKSGHDTVSWYQQALGQGPQFIFQYYEEEERQRGNFPDRFSGHQFPNYSSELNVNALLLGDSALYLCASSPRRLYNEQFFGPGTRLTVL.

Many counts were recorded for this clonotype. The chain is built from TRBV6-5 and TRBJ1-5; D unresolved. Trimming took 2 bases from V and 0 from J, leaving 5 bases between them. This CDR3 spans 14 amino acids. Germline V lookup: CDR1 MNHEY, CDR2 SVGAGI. CDR3 loop: CASSYDNSNQPQHF. The CDR3 nucleotides are TGTGCCAGCAGTTACGACAATAGCAATCAGCCCCAGCATTTT.

This clonotype has a count of ten or more. The gene calls are TRBV11-2 and TRBJ2-5; D unclear. There are 15 residues in the CDR3. Germline values: CDR1 SGHAT, CDR2 FQNNGV. The germline V and J ends were trimmed by 4 bases and 2 bases, with 14 bases remaining between them. CDR3 in DNA: TGTGCCAGCAGCTCGAAGCTAGATTTGCAAGAGACCCAGTACTTC. Its protein product is CASSSKLDLQETQYF.

This clonotype appeared many times. The chain recombines TRBV5-5 with TRBJ2-7; 7 bases are a match to TRBD1. This CDR3 has 15 residues. V trimming: 0 bases; J trimming: 2 bases; junction bases outside the gene matches: 5. CDR1 SGHKS and CDR2 YYEKEE come from the germline V gene (reference sequence). The DNA for the CDR3 is TGTGCCAGCAGCTTGGAGACAGGGTTAGCCTACGAGCAGTACTTC. Its translation is CASSLETGLAYEQYF.

This clonotype was observed at least ten times. The chain links TRBV19 to TRBJ2-7; D may be TRBD1 or TRBD2 (5 bases each). In germline, CDR1 is LNHDA, CDR2 SQIVND (reference sequence). The V and J ends lost 0 bases and 3 bases respectively, with 12 bases between them. CDR3 length equals 15 residues. CDR3 amino acids: CASSIDGTGYYEQYF. Written as DNA, the CDR3 is TGTGCCAGTAGTATAGATGGGACCGGATACTACGAGCAGTACTTC. Full variable domain (outside the CDR3, taken from reference TRBV19 and TRBJ2-7): DGGITQSPKYLFRKEGQNVTLSCEQNLNHDAMYWYRQDPGQGLRLIYYSQIVNDFQKGDIAEGYSVSREKKESFPLTVTSAQKNPTAFYLCASSIDGTGYYEQYFGPGTRLTVT.

Worth noting for this clonotype: This may arise from a read error, as a much more abundant clone is one base away. The rearrangement uses TRBV27 and TRBJ2-7; TRBD1 aligns across 8 bases. Germline CDR1 reads MNHEY; CDR2 reads SMNVEV (reference sequence). The CDR3 extends over 13 amino acids. The trim removed 5 bases at V and 9 bases at J, leaving 9 bases unmatched. The CDR3 DNA follows: TGTGCCAGCAGTGTGACAGGGGACCACGGGCAGTACTTC. It encodes CASSVTGDHGQYF.

This clonotype was observed many times. The V and J genes are TRBV6-6 and TRBJ2-7; TRBD2 matches at 9 bases. Germline V CDR1 and CDR2: MNHNY, SVGAGI (reference sequence). The CDR3 has 14 amino acids. Trimming at V came to 4 bases and at J to 1 base, leaving 2 bases not matched to a gene. CDR3 coding DNA: TGTGCCAGCAGTTCCAGCGGGAGGTCCTACGAGCAGTACTTC. Amino acid sequence: CASSSSGRSYEQYF.